This TCR beta chain was sequenced in a study of blood T cell repertoires in COVID-19. For the study at large: Sites in the United States, Italy and Spain provided acute and convalescent COVID-19 samples. PBMCs, B-cell-depleted T cells, or T cells were the source of the cDNA or gDNA that made up the material.

Under the authors' procedure: Researchers report that nucleated cell counts were estimated from reference gene primer amplification. The repertoire was sequenced with immunoSEQ multiplex PCR; TCRdb's copy has only in-frame clones and lacks some. The V and J calls and clone size are taken from that table; D and trimming were inferred from the DNA. The sample records around 200,000 clones, 70% to 90% being singletons. Trimming pared 6 bases from V and 0 bases from J, leaving 8 bases between. From germline, CDR1 is MNHEY and CDR2 SMNVEV (reference sequence). This CDR3 is 13 amino acids long. The receptor comes from a human donor with active or convalescent COVID-19. The donor label of this sample is uncertain. The chain uses TRBV27 and TRBJ1-1, with D possibly TRBD1 on 5 matching bases. Sequenced: peripheral blood. CDR3 region: CASSPGLNTEAFF. CDR3 sequence (DNA): TGTGCCAGCAGCCCAGGGTTGAACACTGAAGCTTTCTTT.